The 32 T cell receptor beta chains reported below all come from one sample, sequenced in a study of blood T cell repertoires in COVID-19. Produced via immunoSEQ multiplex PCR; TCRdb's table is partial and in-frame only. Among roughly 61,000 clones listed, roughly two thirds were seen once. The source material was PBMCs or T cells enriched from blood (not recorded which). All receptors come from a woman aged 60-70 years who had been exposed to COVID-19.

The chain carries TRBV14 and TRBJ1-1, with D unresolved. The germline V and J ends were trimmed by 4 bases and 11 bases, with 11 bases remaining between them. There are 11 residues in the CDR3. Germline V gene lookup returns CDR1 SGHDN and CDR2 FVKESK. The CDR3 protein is CASSLGFSAFF. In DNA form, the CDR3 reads TGTGCCAGCAGCCTTGGGTTTAGCGCTTTCTTT.

The CDR3 DNA sequence: TGCGCCAGCAGCCCACCGACAGGGGGCGGGTATGGCTACACCTTC. Translating it yields CASSPPTGGGYGYTF. The V gene is TRBV5-1, the J gene TRBJ1-2, with TRBD1 identical over 10 bases. CDR1 and CDR2 from the germline V gene are SGHRS and YFSETQ. V shed 4 bases and J 5 bases; nucleotides not matched to a gene: 8. This CDR3 region has 15 residues.

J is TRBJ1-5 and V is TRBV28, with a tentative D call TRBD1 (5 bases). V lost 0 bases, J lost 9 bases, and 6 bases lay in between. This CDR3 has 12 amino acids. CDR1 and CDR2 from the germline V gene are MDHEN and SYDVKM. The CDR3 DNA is TGTGCCAGCAGTTTATGGGGGCGGCCCCAGCATTTT. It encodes CASSLWGRPQHF.

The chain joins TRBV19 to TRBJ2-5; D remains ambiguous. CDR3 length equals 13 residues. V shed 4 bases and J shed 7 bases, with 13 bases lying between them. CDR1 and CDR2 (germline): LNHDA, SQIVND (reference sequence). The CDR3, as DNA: TGTGCCAGTAGTACGTCCACGGTTGGGACCCAGTACTTC. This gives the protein CASSTSTVGTQYF.

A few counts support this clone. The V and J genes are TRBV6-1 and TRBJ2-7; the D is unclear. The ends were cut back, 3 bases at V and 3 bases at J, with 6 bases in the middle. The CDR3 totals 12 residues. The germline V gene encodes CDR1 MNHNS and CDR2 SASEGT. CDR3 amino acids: CASSDIFYEQYF. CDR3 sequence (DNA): TGTGCCAGCAGTGATATTTTCTACGAGCAGTACTTC.

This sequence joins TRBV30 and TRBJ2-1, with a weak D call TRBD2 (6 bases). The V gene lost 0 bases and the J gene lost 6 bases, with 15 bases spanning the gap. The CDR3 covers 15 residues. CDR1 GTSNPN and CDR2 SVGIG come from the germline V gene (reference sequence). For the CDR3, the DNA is TGTGCCTGGAGTGTACGCGGGGCAGCCGCCAATGAGCAGTTCTTC. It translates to CAWSVRGAAANEQFF.

For the CDR3, the DNA is TGCGCCAGCACCCCGGGACAGGGACCAGGGGGCTACACCTTC. This sequence encodes CASTPGQGPGGYTF. The rearrangement joins TRBV10-1 to TRBJ1-2; 9 nucleotides agree with TRBD1. CDR3 length equals 14 residues. The V gene's germline CDR1 is WNHNN and CDR2 SYGVQD (reference sequence). The J segment lost 8 bases and the V segment lost 7 bases, leaving 11 bases of the junction unmatched.

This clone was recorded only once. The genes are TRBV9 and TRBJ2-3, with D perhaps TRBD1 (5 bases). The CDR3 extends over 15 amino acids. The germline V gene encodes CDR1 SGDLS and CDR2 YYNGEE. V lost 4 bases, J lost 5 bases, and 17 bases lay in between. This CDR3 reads CASSPRTRRQDTQYF. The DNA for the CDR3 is TGTGCCAGCAGCCCTCGGACACGAAGGCAAGATACGCAGTATTTT. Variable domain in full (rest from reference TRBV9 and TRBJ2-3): DSGVTQTPKHLITATGQRVTLRCSPRSGDLSVYWYQQSLDQGLQFLIQYYNGEERAKGNILERFSAQQFPDLHSELNLSSLELGDSALYFCASSPRTRRQDTQYFGPGTRLTVL.

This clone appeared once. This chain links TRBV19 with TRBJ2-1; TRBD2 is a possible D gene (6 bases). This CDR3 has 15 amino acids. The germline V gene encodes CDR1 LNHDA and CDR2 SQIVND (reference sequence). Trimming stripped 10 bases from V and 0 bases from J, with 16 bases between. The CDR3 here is CANTRTGSSYNEQFF. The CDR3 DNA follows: TGTGCCAACACTAGGACCGGGAGCTCCTACAATGAGCAGTTCTTC.

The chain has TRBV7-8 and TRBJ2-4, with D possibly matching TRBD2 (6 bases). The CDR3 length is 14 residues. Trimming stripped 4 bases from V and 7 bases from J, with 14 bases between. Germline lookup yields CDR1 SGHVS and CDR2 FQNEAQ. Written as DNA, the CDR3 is TGTGCCAGCAGCTCTGTCCGGGAGACTAACATTCAGTACTTC. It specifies CASSSVRETNIQYF.

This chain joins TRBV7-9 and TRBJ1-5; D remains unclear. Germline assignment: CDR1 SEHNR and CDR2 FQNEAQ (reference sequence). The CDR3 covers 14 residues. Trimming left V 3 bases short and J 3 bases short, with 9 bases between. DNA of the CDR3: TGTGCCAGCAGCTTTTCAGGTATCAATCAGCCCCAGCATTTT. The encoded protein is CASSFSGINQPQHF.

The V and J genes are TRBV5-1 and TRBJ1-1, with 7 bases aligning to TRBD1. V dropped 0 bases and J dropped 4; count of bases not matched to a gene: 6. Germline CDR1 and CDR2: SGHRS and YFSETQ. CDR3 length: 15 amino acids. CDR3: CASSLDPGQTTEAFF. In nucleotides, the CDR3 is TGCGCCAGCAGCTTGGACCCGGGACAGACCACTGAAGCTTTCTTT. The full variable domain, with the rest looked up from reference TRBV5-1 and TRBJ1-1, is KAGVTQTPRYLIKTRGQQVTLSCSPISGHRSVSWYQQTPGQGLQFLFEYFSETQRNKGNFPGRFSGRQFSNSRSEMNVSTLELGDSALYLCASSLDPGQTTEAFFGQGTRLTVV.

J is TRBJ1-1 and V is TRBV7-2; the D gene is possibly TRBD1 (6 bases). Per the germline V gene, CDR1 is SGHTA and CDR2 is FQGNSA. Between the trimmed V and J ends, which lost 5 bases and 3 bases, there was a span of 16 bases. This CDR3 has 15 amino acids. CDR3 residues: CASSPYRVRDTEAFF. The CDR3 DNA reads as TGTGCCAGCAGCCCATACAGGGTTCGCGACACTGAAGCTTTCTTT.

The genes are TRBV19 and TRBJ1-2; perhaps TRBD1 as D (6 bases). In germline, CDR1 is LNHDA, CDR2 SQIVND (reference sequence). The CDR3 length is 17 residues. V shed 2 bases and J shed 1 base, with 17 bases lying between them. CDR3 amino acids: CASSITVRQAFNYGYTF. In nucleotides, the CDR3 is TGTGCCAGTAGTATAACGGTCCGACAGGCCTTTAACTATGGCTACACCTTC.

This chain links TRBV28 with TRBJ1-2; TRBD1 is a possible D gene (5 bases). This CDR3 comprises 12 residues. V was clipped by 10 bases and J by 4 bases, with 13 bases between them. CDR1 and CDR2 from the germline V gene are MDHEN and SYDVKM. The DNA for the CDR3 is TGTGCCACTGGCCGGGGGACCTATGGCTACACCTTC. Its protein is CATGRGTYGYTF.

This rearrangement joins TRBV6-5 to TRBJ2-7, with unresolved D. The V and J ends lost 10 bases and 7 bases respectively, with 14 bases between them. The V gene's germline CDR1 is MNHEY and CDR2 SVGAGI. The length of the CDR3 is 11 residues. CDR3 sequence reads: CATSGPGEQYF. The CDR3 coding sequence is TGTGCCACTTCAGGCCCTGGGGAGCAGTACTTC.

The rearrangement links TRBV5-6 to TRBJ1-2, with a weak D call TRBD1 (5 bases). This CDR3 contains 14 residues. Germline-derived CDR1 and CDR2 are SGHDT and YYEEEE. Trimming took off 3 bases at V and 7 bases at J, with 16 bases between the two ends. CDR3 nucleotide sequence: TGTGCCAGCAGCTCCCAGGGCGGTTTTTTTGGCTACACCTTC. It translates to CASSSQGGFFGYTF.

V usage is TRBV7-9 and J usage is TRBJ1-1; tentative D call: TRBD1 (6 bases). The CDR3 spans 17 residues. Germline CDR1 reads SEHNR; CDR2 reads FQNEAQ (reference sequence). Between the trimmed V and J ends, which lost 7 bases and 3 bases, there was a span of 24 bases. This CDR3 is CASTHAGGASVDTEAFF. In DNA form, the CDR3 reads TGTGCCAGCACCCATGCGGGGGGCGCATCGGTCGACACTGAAGCTTTCTTT. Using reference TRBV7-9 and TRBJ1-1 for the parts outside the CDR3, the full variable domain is DTGVSQNPRHKITKRGQNVTFRCDPISEHNRLYWYRQTLGQGPEFLTYFQNEAQLEKSRLLSDRFSAERPKGSFSTLEIQRTEQGDSAMYLCASTHAGGASVDTEAFFGQGTRLTVV.

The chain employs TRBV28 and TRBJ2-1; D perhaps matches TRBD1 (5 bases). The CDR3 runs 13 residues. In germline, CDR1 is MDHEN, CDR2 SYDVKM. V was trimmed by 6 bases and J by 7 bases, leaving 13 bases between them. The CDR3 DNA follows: TGTGCCAGCAGAGGGGCGCTGTCGAATGAGCAGTTCTTC. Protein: CASRGALSNEQFF.

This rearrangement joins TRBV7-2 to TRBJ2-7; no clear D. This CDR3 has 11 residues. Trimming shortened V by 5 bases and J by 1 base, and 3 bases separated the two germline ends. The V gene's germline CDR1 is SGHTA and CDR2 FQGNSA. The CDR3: CASSPSYEQYF. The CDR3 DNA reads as TGTGCCAGCAGCCCTTCCTACGAGCAGTACTTC.

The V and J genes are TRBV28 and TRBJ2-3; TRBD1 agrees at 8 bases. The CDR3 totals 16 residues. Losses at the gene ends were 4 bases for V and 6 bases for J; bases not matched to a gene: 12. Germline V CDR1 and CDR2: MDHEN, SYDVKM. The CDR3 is CASSYGQGTGGDTQYF. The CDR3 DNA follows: TGTGCCAGCAGTTACGGACAGGGAACGGGCGGGGATACGCAGTATTTT.

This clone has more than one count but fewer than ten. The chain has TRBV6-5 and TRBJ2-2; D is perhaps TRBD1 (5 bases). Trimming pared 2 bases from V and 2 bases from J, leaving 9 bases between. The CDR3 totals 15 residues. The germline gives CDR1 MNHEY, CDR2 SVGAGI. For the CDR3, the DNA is TGTGCCAGCAGTTACGCAGGGCTTAACACCGGGGAGCTGTTTTTT. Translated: CASSYAGLNTGELFF.

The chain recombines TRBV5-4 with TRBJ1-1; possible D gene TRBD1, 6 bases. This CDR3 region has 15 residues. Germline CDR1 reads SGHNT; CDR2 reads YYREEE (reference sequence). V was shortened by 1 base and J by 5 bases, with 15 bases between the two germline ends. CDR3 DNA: TGTGCCAGCAGCTTGCCAACACAGGGAAGAACTGAAGCTTTCTTT. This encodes CASSLPTQGRTEAFF.

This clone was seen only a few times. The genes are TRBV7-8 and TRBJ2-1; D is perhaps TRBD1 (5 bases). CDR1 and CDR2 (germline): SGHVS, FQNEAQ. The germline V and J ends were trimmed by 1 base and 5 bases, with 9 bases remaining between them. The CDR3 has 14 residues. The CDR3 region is CASSLGGVNNEQFF. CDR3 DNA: TGTGCCAGCAGCTTAGGGGGCGTGAACAATGAGCAGTTCTTC.

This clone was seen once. DNA for the CDR3: TGTGCCAGCAGCTTGGGCAGCGGGGGGGCCGTAGGTGAGCAGTTCTTC. This codes for CASSLGSGGAVGEQFF. The chain is built from TRBV5-4 and TRBJ2-1; 10 positions match TRBD2. Germline V gives CDR1 SGHNT, CDR2 YYREEE (reference sequence). Unmatched junction bases numbered 9, after V lost 0 bases and J lost 9 bases. The CDR3 runs to 16 residues.

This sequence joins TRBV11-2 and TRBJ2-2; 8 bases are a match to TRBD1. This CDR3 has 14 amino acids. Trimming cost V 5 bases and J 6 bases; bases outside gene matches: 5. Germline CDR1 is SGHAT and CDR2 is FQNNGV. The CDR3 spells CASSPRTGSGELFF. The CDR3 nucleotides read TGTGCCAGCAGCCCCAGGACAGGGTCCGGGGAGCTGTTTTTT.

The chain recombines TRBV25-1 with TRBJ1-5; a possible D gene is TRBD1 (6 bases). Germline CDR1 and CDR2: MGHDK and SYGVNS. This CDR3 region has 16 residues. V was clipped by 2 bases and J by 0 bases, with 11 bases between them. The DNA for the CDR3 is TGTGCCAGCAGTGAAGTGGGGACAAATAGCAATCAGCCCCAGCATTTT. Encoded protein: CASSEVGTNSNQPQHF. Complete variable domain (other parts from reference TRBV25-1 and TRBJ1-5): EADIYQTPRYLVIGTGKKITLECSQTMGHDKMYWYQQDPGMELHLIHYSYGVNSTEKGDLSSESTVSRIRTEHFPLTLESARPSHTSQYLCASSEVGTNSNQPQHFGDGTRLSIL.

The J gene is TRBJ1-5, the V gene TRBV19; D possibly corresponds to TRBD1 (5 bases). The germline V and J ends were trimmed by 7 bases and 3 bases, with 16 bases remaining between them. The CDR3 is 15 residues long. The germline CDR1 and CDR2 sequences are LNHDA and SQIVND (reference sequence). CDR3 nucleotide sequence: TGTGCCAGTAAACCGGACACGGCTTTCAATCAGCCCCAGCATTTT. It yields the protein CASKPDTAFNQPQHF.

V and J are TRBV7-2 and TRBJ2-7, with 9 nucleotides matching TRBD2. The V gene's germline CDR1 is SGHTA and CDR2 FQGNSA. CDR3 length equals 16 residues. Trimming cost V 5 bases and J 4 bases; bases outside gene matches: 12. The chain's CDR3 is CASSLGLAKEGYEQYF. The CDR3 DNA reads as TGTGCCAGCAGCCTGGGACTAGCCAAGGAGGGGTACGAGCAGTACTTC.

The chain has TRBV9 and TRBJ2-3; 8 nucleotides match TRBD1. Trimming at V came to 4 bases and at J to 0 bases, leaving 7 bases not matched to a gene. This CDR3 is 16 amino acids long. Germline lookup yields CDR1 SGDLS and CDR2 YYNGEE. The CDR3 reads CASSPRTGRSTDTQYF. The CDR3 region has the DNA TGTGCCAGCAGCCCCAGGACAGGGAGGAGCACAGATACGCAGTATTTT.

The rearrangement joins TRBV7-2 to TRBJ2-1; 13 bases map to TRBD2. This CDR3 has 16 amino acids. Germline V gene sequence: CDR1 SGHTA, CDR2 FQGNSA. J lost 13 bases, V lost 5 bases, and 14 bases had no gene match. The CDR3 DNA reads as TGTGCCAGCAGCCCACAACTAGCGGGGGGGCTCTTGGAACAGTTCTTC. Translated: CASSPQLAGGLLEQFF.

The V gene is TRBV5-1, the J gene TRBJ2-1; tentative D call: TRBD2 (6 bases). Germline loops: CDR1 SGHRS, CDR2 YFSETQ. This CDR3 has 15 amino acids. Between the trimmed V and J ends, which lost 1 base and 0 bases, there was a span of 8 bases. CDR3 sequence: CASSLTGGSYNEQFF. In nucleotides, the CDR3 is TGCGCCAGCAGCTTGACCGGGGGCTCCTACAATGAGCAGTTCTTC.